Below are 26 T cell receptor beta chains sequenced from a single sample in a study of blood T cell repertoires in COVID-19 (TCRdb year 2020). Libraries were built with the immunoSEQ multiplex PCR assay. TCRdb provides this immuneACCESS table in a form limited to in-frame rearrangements. Some clones are lacking; in checked studies, under half of them reflect an unresolved V gene, and why the rest are absent is not known. Here the sample has 120,000 or so clones; approximately 90% occur a single time. The top ten clonotypes cover approximately 3.3% of the sample. The sample consisted of peripheral blood. The source of these receptors is a woman aged 50 to 60 with acute or convalescent COVID-19.

The rearrangement joins TRBV4-1 to TRBJ1-5; D ambiguous. Trimming cost V 0 bases and J 5 bases, with 8 bases left between them. The CDR3 runs to 14 residues. Germline CDR1 and CDR2: MGHRA and YSYEKL. CDR3 sequence: CASSQEPGYQPQHF. Written as DNA, the CDR3 is TGCGCCAGCAGCCAAGAACCCGGTTATCAGCCCCAGCATTTT.

The chain carries TRBV5-1 and TRBJ2-7; TRBD2 matches 8 bases. Germline V lookup: CDR1 SGHRS, CDR2 YFSETQ. With 5 bases clipped from V and 0 bases from J, the junction kept 7 bases outside the gene matches. The CDR3 totals 15 residues. The CDR3, as DNA: TGCGCCAGCAGGCTAACTAGCGGAAGCTCCTACGAGCAGTACTTC. Translated: CASRLTSGSSYEQYF.

V and J are TRBV21-1 and TRBJ1-4; the table gives TRBD1 as D, unverified against the DNA. TRBV21-1 is a documented pseudogene. The CDR3 contains 19 residues. CDR3 nucleotide sequence: TGTGCCAGCATTTTACCCAGGGTGCCCGACTTTAGGGGTAATGAAAAACTGTTTTTT. Its translation: CASILPRVPDFRGNEKLFF.

The chain links TRBV19 to TRBJ1-2; D unclear. V gave up 1 base and J gave up 0 bases, with 9 bases separating them. CDR1 and CDR2 from the germline V gene are LNHDA and SQIVND (reference sequence). The CDR3 has 15 amino acids. The CDR3 reads CASSIGTQANYGYTF. The CDR3 region has the DNA TGTGCCAGTAGTATAGGGACTCAAGCTAACTATGGCTACACCTTC.

The chain carries TRBV5-1 and TRBJ1-6; perhaps TRBD1 as D (6 bases). V gave up 3 bases and J gave up 8 bases, with 15 bases separating them. The CDR3 is 15 residues long. From germline, CDR1 is SGHRS and CDR2 YFSETQ. The CDR3, as DNA: TGCGCCAGCAGCTCGCTGGACAGCGATTATTCACCCCTCCACTTT. Translating it yields CASSSLDSDYSPLHF.

The rearrangement joins TRBV4-2 to TRBJ2-3, with 8 bases that match TRBD2. The CDR3 runs to 17 residues. Germline V gives CDR1 LGHNA, CDR2 YNFKEQ. V was clipped by 0 bases and J by 5 bases; unmatched bases: 10. For the CDR3, the DNA is TGTGCCAGCAGCCAAGATGACCCGCGGGAGGTCAGAGATACGCAGTATTTT. Its protein is CASSQDDPREVRDTQYF.

The table lists this clone with a few counts. The V call is TRBV6-5, the J call TRBJ1-2, with TRBD1 as a possible D gene (6 bases). There are 13 residues in the CDR3. CDR1 MNHEY and CDR2 SVGAGI come from the germline V gene. V shed 5 bases and J shed 8 bases, with 15 bases lying between them. The CDR3 spells CASSTGRGRGYTF. CDR3 in DNA: TGTGCCAGCAGTACGGGGCGGGGGCGCGGCTACACCTTC.

CDR3 residues: CASSLSGQGLYEQYF. The CDR3 DNA sequence: TGTGCCAGCAGCTTATCTGGACAGGGGTTGTACGAGCAGTACTTC. This chain links TRBV7-8 with TRBJ2-7; the match to TRBD1 covers 9 bases. V trimming: 2 bases; J trimming: 4 bases; junction bases outside the gene matches: 6. The CDR3 runs to 15 residues. Looked up from germline, CDR1 is SGHVS and CDR2 is FQNEAQ.

This clone was recorded once. The chain uses TRBV7-6 and TRBJ2-7; TRBD2 matches 8 bases. V was clipped by 4 bases and J by 6 bases; unmatched bases: 11. The CDR3 loop spans 15 amino acids. Germline V gene sequence: CDR1 SGHVS, CDR2 FNYEAQ. The CDR3 sequence: CASSSGTSQVSEQYF. CDR3 coding DNA: TGTGCCAGCAGCTCAGGGACTAGTCAGGTCTCCGAGCAGTACTTC.

This clone was counted a single time. This chain uses TRBV19 with TRBJ2-1, with 11 bases aligning to TRBD2. Trimming removed 3 bases from V and 7 bases from J; junction bases left unmatched: 5. This CDR3 contains 15 residues. The V gene's germline CDR1 is LNHDA and CDR2 SQIVND (reference sequence). The CDR3: CASSILAGGGNEQFF. DNA for the CDR3: TGTGCCAGTAGTATTCTAGCGGGAGGAGGTAATGAGCAGTTCTTC.

The chain uses TRBV24-1 and TRBJ2-2; TRBD2 is a possible D gene (7 bases). This CDR3 is 17 amino acids long. Trimming pared 5 bases from V and 4 bases from J, leaving 19 bases between. From germline, CDR1 is KGHDR and CDR2 SFDVKD. The chain's CDR3 is CATSASWQGRVTGELFF. The DNA for the CDR3 is TGTGCCACCAGTGCCTCGTGGCAGGGGAGGGTCACCGGGGAGCTGTTTTTT.

This clone was seen only a few times. The chain links TRBV5-1 to TRBJ2-1, with no clear D. Between the trimmed V and J ends, which lost 3 bases and 6 bases, there was a span of 16 bases. Germline-derived CDR1 and CDR2 are SGHRS and YFSETQ. The CDR3 has 15 residues. The CDR3 sequence is CASSSAEEATNEQFF. CDR3 bases: TGCGCCAGCAGCTCCGCCGAAGAAGCGACCAATGAGCAGTTCTTC.

J is TRBJ2-7 and V is TRBV19, with 9 bases fitting TRBD2. The CDR3 extends over 16 amino acids. Germline V CDR1 and CDR2: LNHDA, SQIVND (reference sequence). Trimming took 3 bases from V and 3 from J; bases not matched to a gene: 9. The chain's CDR3 is CASSIHLAGPLYEQYF. CDR3 sequence (DNA): TGTGCCAGTAGTATTCATCTAGCGGGGCCCCTCTACGAGCAGTACTTC.

V and J are TRBV5-1 and TRBJ1-3; D is ambiguous. The CDR3 loop spans 12 amino acids. V was shortened by 0 bases and J by 8 bases, with 6 bases between the two germline ends. Germline loops: CDR1 SGHRS, CDR2 YFSETQ. DNA for the CDR3: TGCGCCAGCAGCTTGGACCGGGACACCATATATTTT. Its translation: CASSLDRDTIYF.

The gene calls are TRBV28 and TRBJ2-1; TRBD2 agrees at 8 bases. From germline, CDR1 is MDHEN and CDR2 SYDVKM. Germline trimming cut 3 bases from V and 4 bases from J; bases unmatched to any gene: 5. The CDR3 consists of 15 residues. The CDR3: CASSFPAGVYNEQFF. The CDR3 DNA reads as TGTGCCAGCAGTTTCCCAGCGGGAGTGTACAATGAGCAGTTCTTC.

The V and J genes are TRBV7-9 and TRBJ2-7, with D possibly TRBD2 on 6 matching bases. The germline V gene encodes CDR1 SEHNR and CDR2 FQNEAQ (reference sequence). The CDR3 consists of 12 residues. Deletions cut 4 bases from V and 6 bases from J, with 10 bases between. CDR3 region: CASSSRGGEQYF. The CDR3 DNA follows: TGTGCCAGCAGCTCTCGGGGAGGCGAGCAGTACTTC. The full variable domain, in which reference TRBV7-9 and TRBJ2-7 provide the parts outside the CDR3, is DTGVSQNPRHKITKRGQNVTFRCDPISEHNRLYWYRQTLGQGPEFLTYFQNEAQLEKSRLLSDRFSAERPKGSFSTLEIQRTEQGDSAMYLCASSSRGGEQYFGPGTRLTVT.

This sequence joins TRBV6-5 and TRBJ2-7, with a tentative D call TRBD2 (6 bases). Germline CDR1 and CDR2: MNHEY and SVGAGI. Trimming took 11 bases from V and 2 from J, leaving 13 bases between them. There are 12 residues in the CDR3. CDR3 coding DNA: TGTGCCGGCGGGGATCTTACCTACGAGCAGTACTTC. It translates to CAGGDLTYEQYF.

This chain links TRBV5-1 with TRBJ2-7; 10 bases line up with TRBD1. The trim removed 1 base at V and 6 bases at J, leaving 10 bases unmatched. CDR1 and CDR2 from the germline V gene are SGHRS and YFSETQ. The CDR3 sequence is 16 residues long. CDR3: CASSLLGQGGSGEQYF. CDR3 nucleotides: TGCGCCAGCAGCTTGTTAGGACAGGGGGGATCGGGCGAGCAGTACTTC.

The V and J genes are TRBV28 and TRBJ2-5; no firm D call. This CDR3 is built from 15 residues. Trimming shortened V by 5 bases and J by 2 bases, and 15 bases separated the two germline ends. Germline V lookup: CDR1 MDHEN, CDR2 SYDVKM. The CDR3 DNA is TGTGCCAGCAGTGAAGGCGGTACCCTGCAAGAGACCCAGTACTTC. The encoded protein is CASSEGGTLQETQYF.

The J gene is TRBJ1-6, the V gene TRBV7-9; D perhaps matches TRBD1 (6 bases). This CDR3 has 14 amino acids. From germline, CDR1 is SEHNR and CDR2 FQNEAQ (reference sequence). V dropped 2 bases and J dropped 10 bases, with 12 bases sitting between them. The CDR3 here is CASSLPQGRSPLHF. The CDR3, as DNA: TGTGCCAGCAGCTTACCACAGGGAAGGTCACCCCTCCACTTT.

This chain joins TRBV9 and TRBJ2-7; D may be TRBD2 (5 bases). Germline V gives CDR1 SGDLS, CDR2 YYNGEE. Trimming took 0 bases from V and 9 from J, leaving 19 bases between them. The CDR3 is 15 amino acids. The CDR3: CASSVGDSDPTGQYF. The CDR3, as DNA: TGTGCCAGCAGCGTAGGCGATAGCGACCCTACCGGGCAGTACTTC.

The chain carries TRBV6-5 and TRBJ2-7; TRBD2 might be the D (6 bases). This CDR3 is 14 amino acids long. Germline assignment: CDR1 MNHEY and CDR2 SVGAGI. V was cut by 4 bases and J by 1 base, with 11 bases left in between. The CDR3, as DNA: TGTGCCAGCAGTTTACTAGCAGGGTCCTACGAGCAGTACTTC. It yields the protein CASSLLAGSYEQYF.

This clone was counted a few times. This chain links TRBV28 with TRBJ1-1, with TRBD1 as a possible D gene (5 bases). Germline V gives CDR1 MDHEN, CDR2 SYDVKM. The V gene lost 4 bases and the J gene lost 2 bases, with 14 bases spanning the gap. The CDR3 extends over 15 amino acids. CDR3 in amino acids: CASSSRGTSNTEAFF. The CDR3, as DNA: TGTGCCAGCAGTTCCCGGGGGACTTCTAACACTGAAGCTTTCTTT.

The chain couples TRBV27 to TRBJ2-7; a weak D match, TRBD1 (5 bases). The CDR3 is made up of 13 amino acids. Trimming pared 7 bases from V and 4 bases from J, leaving 14 bases between. Germline values: CDR1 MNHEY, CDR2 SMNVEV (reference sequence). CDR3 nucleotide sequence: TGTGCCAGCACCCCGGTGGGGCGGTACGAGCAGTACTTC. Amino acid sequence: CASTPVGRYEQYF.

The chain combines TRBV6-6 with TRBJ1-1; D not certain. V lost 5 bases and J lost 2, with 12 bases in between. Germline CDR1 and CDR2: MNHNY and SVGAGI (reference sequence). This CDR3 spans 14 amino acids. CDR3: CASSQSRVNTEAFF. CDR3 in DNA: TGTGCCAGCAGTCAATCACGGGTTAACACTGAAGCTTTCTTT.

This sequence joins TRBV7-6 and TRBJ2-1, with TRBD1 matching over 10 bases. J was trimmed by 5 bases and V by 3 bases; bases with no gene match: 7. Germline CDR1 SGHVS, CDR2 FNYEAQ. This CDR3 region has 16 residues. The CDR3 sequence: CASSFGRQGANNEQFF. CDR3 DNA sequence: TGTGCCAGCAGCTTCGGGAGACAGGGGGCTAACAATGAGCAGTTCTTC.